Listed below are T cell receptor beta chains from one sample, sequenced in a study of somatic mutations in cytotoxic T cells in rheumatoid arthritis. The method was immunoSEQ multiplex PCR; TCRdb's version includes in-frame clones alone and lacks a portion of them. Of about 19,000 clones listed, 81% are singletons. The sample taken for sequencing was CD8+ T cells sorted from blood. These receptors were taken from an adult with rheumatoid arthritis. Each CDR3 is given without its conserved first and last residue.

v_call	cdr3_aa
TRBV28	ASSSVGGQPQH
TRBV9	ASSVGTNYEQY
TRBV9	ASSVDESSSYEQY
TRBV7-8	ASSLTDYEQY
TRBV5-4	ASSRNLSFSYEQY
TRBV15	ATSARRTGNQPQH
TRBV18	ASSPRGQSTDTQY
TRBV13	ASSFPRGSGAF
TRBV10-3	AISLAAKEDEQY
TRBV27	ASRPGTNSYGYT
TRBV4-1	ASSPLPTYPDEQY
TRBV19	ASSISGYNEQF
TRBV5-8	ASSLVNYEQY
TRBV28	ASSILTGPSNQPQH
TRBV19	ASSLAGGLYEQY
TRBV2	ASSDKGPYEQY
TRBV30	AWSVWAGELF
TRBV9	ASSVWGTTEAF
TRBV19	ASRFMNTEAF
TRBV7-9	ASSSNFGTGNEQF
TRBV7-9	ASSLVIFERLAGHEQF
TRBV19	ATREGNSNQPQH
TRBV9	ASSLGGGVNQPQH
TRBV7-2	ASSLMGRYGSNQPQH
TRBV5-6	ASSSGDRAYNEQF
TRBV29-1	SVEQGPDTQY
TRBV19	ASSALDGDNEQF
TRBV2	ASSPTGGSSYEQY
TRBV27	ASSQTRSQPQH
TRBV5-4	ASSSGTRREQY
TRBV28	ASSQLTGVNSPLH
TRBV7-2	ASSTPGLVYNSPLH
TRBV6-4	ASSPDRGSGTDTQY
TRBV29-1	SVQPLLGVAGQGETQY
TRBV28	ASSSLPGLAGGHAYNEQF
TRBV29-1	SVEDQGSNYGYT
TRBV2	ASSAGQASNQPQH
TRBV5-4	ASSRDPTGREQY
TRBV27	ASSWGGPGQPQH
TRBV5-6	ASSLENTGPGTDTQY
TRBV18	ASSPITLDTLGKAEAF
TRBV13	ASSPRGGTTEAF
TRBV11-2	ASSPGALPHYEQY
TRBV27	ASSPGLAGGGGQF
TRBV28	ASSEAGGPDNEQF
TRBV6-5	ASSYGTGVDETQY
TRBV6-5	ASGDGTEAF
TRBV7-2	ASSLGQGSLWETQY
TRBV6-5	ASRGGLTEFYGYT
TRBV7-8	ASSSPLAGGPVEQF
TRBV9	ASSESRTGFTDTQY
TRBV7-2	ASSLDRQQPQH
TRBV29-1	SVQVNTEAF
TRBV15	ATSGTGLRGDTQY
TRBV28	ASSWTGYPYEQY
TRBV10-3	AISESNVDRQAF
TRBV9	ASSVEDRAGDEQY
TRBV7-9	ASSSPSGGTYNEQF
TRBV6-5	ASSYWTGYQETQY
TRBV19	ASTDASYEQY